The 25 T cell receptor beta chains presented below share a single source sample, sequenced in a study of blood T cell repertoires in COVID-19. Produced via immunoSEQ multiplex PCR; TCRdb's table is partial and in-frame only. The sample contains tens of thousands of clones, approximately 83% of which appear only once. The specimen sequenced was peripheral blood. The receptors derive from a woman aged 60-75 years with acute or convalescent COVID-19.

The V call is TRBV6-5, the J call TRBJ2-1; 10 bases agree with TRBD2. The CDR3 totals 14 residues. V lost 6 bases to trimming and J lost 4 bases; unmatched junction nucleotides: 3. Germline V CDR1 and CDR2: MNHEY, SVGAGI. CDR3 loop: CASRVAGGYNEQFF. In DNA form, the CDR3 reads TGTGCCAGCAGAGTAGCGGGGGGTTACAATGAGCAGTTCTTC.

This chain joins TRBV3-1 (or the pseudogene TRBV3-2) and TRBJ2-3, with TRBD2 matching 8 bases. The CDR3 length is 19 residues. V was clipped by 6 bases and J by 3 bases; unmatched bases: 20. Germline assignment: CDR1 LGHDT and CDR2 YNNKEL (reference sequence). The CDR3 region has the DNA TGTGCCAGCAGTGTACTGTCGCGGGGGGCCTTGGGGGCAACAGATACGCAGTATTTT. It is translated as CASSVLSRGALGATDTQYF.

This clone was seen just once. CDR3 in amino acids: CSVEDNNYGYTF. The CDR3 DNA is TGCAGCGTTGAAGACAATAACTATGGCTACACCTTC. The chain combines TRBV29-1 with TRBJ1-2; D gene uncertain. The CDR3 has 12 amino acids. In germline, CDR1 is SQVTM, CDR2 ANQGSEA. Trimming removed 0 bases at V and 1 base at J, with 3 bases between.

This sequence joins TRBV9 and TRBJ1-1, with D unclear. The V and J ends lost 4 bases and 0 bases respectively, with 7 bases between them. Per germline, CDR1 SGDLS and CDR2 YYNGEE. The CDR3 covers 13 residues. CDR3 DNA: TGTGCCAGCAGCCAAACTGTGAACACTGAAGCTTTCTTT. Protein product: CASSQTVNTEAFF. Drawing the rest from reference TRBV9 and TRBJ1-1, the complete variable domain is DSGVTQTPKHLITATGQRVTLRCSPRSGDLSVYWYQQSLDQGLQFLIQYYNGEERAKGNILERFSAQQFPDLHSELNLSSLELGDSALYFCASSQTVNTEAFFGQGTRLTVV.

J is TRBJ2-7 and V is TRBV10-3; 13 bases align to TRBD2. Germline assignment: CDR1 ENHRY and CDR2 SYGVKD. J was trimmed by 6 bases and V by 5 bases; bases with no gene match: 10. CDR3 length: 16 residues. The CDR3 sequence is CAISSTSGGKTGEQYF. The CDR3 DNA reads as TGTGCCATCAGTTCGACTAGCGGGGGGAAGACCGGCGAGCAGTACTTC.

The rearrangement joins TRBV2 to TRBJ1-2; D not resolved. The CDR3 length is 13 residues. V lost 4 bases and J 0 bases, leaving 6 bases between the germline ends. Germline CDR1 is SNHLY and CDR2 is FYNNEI. The CDR3 region is CASSADSNYGYTF. The CDR3 region has the DNA TGTGCCAGCAGTGCAGACTCTAACTATGGCTACACCTTC.

The chain couples TRBV11-3 to TRBJ1-4; 8 bases match TRBD1. J lost 3 bases, V lost 1 base, and 10 bases had no gene match. Per the germline V gene, CDR1 is SGHNT and CDR2 is YENEEA. The CDR3 extends over 18 amino acids. As DNA, the CDR3 is TGTGCCAGCAGCTTAGGCTTAGATAGGGACAGGCCTAATGAAAAACTGTTTTTT. It codes for CASSLGLDRDRPNEKLFF.

This clone was observed a single time. The chain carries TRBV5-1 and TRBJ2-7, with a possible D match to TRBD1 (6 bases). This CDR3 is 14 amino acids long. V was trimmed by 4 bases and J by 4 bases, leaving 15 bases between them. CDR1 is SGHRS, CDR2 YFSETQ, per germline. The CDR3 DNA follows: TGCGCCAGCAGCCAGACGGGACAAAGTTACGAGCAGTACTTC. As protein: CASSQTGQSYEQYF.

The J gene is TRBJ2-1, the V gene TRBV28; TRBD2 agrees at 12 bases. Germline CDR1 MDHEN, CDR2 SYDVKM. V was pared by 4 bases and J by 4 bases, with 5 bases of the junction left unmatched. The CDR3 length is 16 residues. CDR3 bases: TGTGCCAGCAGTTCCTGGACTAGCGGGGAATACAATGAGCAGTTCTTC. The encoded protein is CASSSWTSGEYNEQFF.

The CDR3: CASSPRGGLSSYEQYF. The CDR3 DNA is TGTGCCAGCAGCCCTAGGGGGGGGCTAAGCTCCTACGAGCAGTACTTC. The chain uses TRBV7-8 and TRBJ2-7, with D possibly matching TRBD2 (7 bases). CDR3 length: 16 residues. Trimming pared 5 bases from V and 0 bases from J, leaving 17 bases between. Germline CDR1 and CDR2: SGHVS and FQNEAQ.

The chain has TRBV5-5 and TRBJ1-2; 9 nucleotides line up with TRBD1. After removal of 4 bases from V and 5 bases from J, the junction contained 9 bases not matched to a gene. The CDR3 consists of 15 residues. Germline V gene sequence: CDR1 SGHKS, CDR2 YYEKEE (reference sequence). DNA for the CDR3: TGTGCCAGCAGCAATGACAGGGGGGTTTCTTATGGCTACACCTTC. Translation: CASSNDRGVSYGYTF.

The genes are TRBV30 and TRBJ2-5; TRBD2 matches 8 bases. Germline V gene lookup returns CDR1 GTSNPN and CDR2 SVGIG (reference sequence). Losses at the gene ends were 2 bases for V and 5 bases for J; bases not matched to a gene: 4. The CDR3 contains 13 residues. The CDR3 reads CAWSMASGETQYF. CDR3 DNA: TGTGCCTGGAGTATGGCTAGCGGGGAGACCCAGTACTTC.

The rearrangement links TRBV20-1 to TRBJ2-3; a weak D match, TRBD2 (7 bases). The germline CDR1 and CDR2 sequences are DFQATT and SNEGSKA (reference sequence). The CDR3 totals 18 residues. The V end lost 3 bases, the J end lost 0 bases, and 22 bases lay between the germline ends. The DNA for the CDR3 is TGCAGTGCTAGTTTAGGGGGGGACAACGTGCTTAGCACAGATACGCAGTATTTT. It codes for CSASLGGDNVLSTDTQYF.

The chain has TRBV7-8 and TRBJ2-3; TRBD2 aligns across 8 bases. Germline assignment: CDR1 SGHVS and CDR2 FQNEAQ. J lost 4 bases, V lost 5 bases, and 5 bases had no gene match. This CDR3 is built from 14 residues. The CDR3 bases are TGTGCCAGCAGCCGGGAGGGCATGGCAGATACGCAGTATTTT. This codes for CASSREGMADTQYF.

This clone was detected only a few times. The chain combines TRBV28 with TRBJ2-7, with 8 bases matching TRBD2. Germline-derived CDR1 and CDR2 are MDHEN and SYDVKM. J lost 0 bases, V lost 2 bases, and 9 bases had no gene match. The CDR3 has 17 residues. The CDR3 region is CASSLGPGRGNSYEQYF. The CDR3 DNA sequence: TGTGCCAGCAGTTTAGGTCCCGGGAGGGGCAACTCCTACGAGCAGTACTTC.

V gene TRBV6-6 combines with J gene TRBJ1-1; D possibly corresponds to TRBD1 (6 bases). The CDR3 extends over 11 amino acids. Germline V gene sequence: CDR1 MNHNY, CDR2 SVGAGI (reference sequence). Trimming stripped 6 bases from V and 8 bases from J, with 10 bases between. In DNA form, the CDR3 reads TGTGCCAGCAGCCCCGGGACAGAAGCTTTCTTT. Protein: CASSPGTEAFF.

The V call is TRBV3-1 (or the pseudogene TRBV3-2), the J call TRBJ2-1; 12 positions agree with TRBD2. V was pared by 3 bases and J by 4 bases, with 1 base of the junction left unmatched. The germline V gene has CDR1 LGHDT and CDR2 YNNKEL (reference sequence). The CDR3 has 15 residues. The CDR3 DNA is TGTGCCAGCAGCCAGACTAGCGGGAGTTACAATGAGCAGTTCTTC. Its translation: CASSQTSGSYNEQFF.

The chain couples TRBV15 to TRBJ1-5; TRBD1 matches 8 bases. Germline-derived CDR1 and CDR2 are LNHNV and YYDKDF (reference sequence). Trimming cost V 6 bases and J 2 bases; bases outside gene matches: 9. The CDR3 runs 16 residues. The DNA of the CDR3 is TGTGCCACCAGACCACAACAGGGGGTAGGCAATCAGCCCCAGCATTTT. Translated: CATRPQQGVGNQPQHF.

The chain has TRBV19 and TRBJ1-1; 7 bases align to TRBD1. Germline V gene data show CDR1 as LNHDA and CDR2 as SQIVND (reference sequence). CDR3 length: 14 amino acids. J lost 2 bases, V lost 6 bases, and 6 bases had no gene match. The CDR3 here is CASSRGQANTEAFF. The CDR3 DNA is TGTGCCAGTAGCCGAGGACAGGCTAACACTGAAGCTTTCTTT.

V gene TRBV28 combines with J gene TRBJ2-1; 8 bases are shared with TRBD2. Germline V CDR1 and CDR2: MDHEN, SYDVKM. This CDR3 contains 15 residues. With 4 bases clipped from V and 4 bases from J, the junction kept 6 bases outside the gene matches. This CDR3 reads CASSSSGGGYNEQFF. Written as DNA, the CDR3 is TGTGCCAGCAGTTCCTCGGGGGGGGGTTACAATGAGCAGTTCTTC.

V gene TRBV2 combines with J gene TRBJ1-5; D is possibly TRBD1 (5 bases). Germline assignment: CDR1 SNHLY and CDR2 FYNNEI. The CDR3 has 16 residues. Deletions cut 4 bases from V and 1 base from J, with 14 bases between. The CDR3 sequence is CASSGFRVSSNQPQHF. CDR3 nucleotide sequence: TGTGCCAGCAGTGGGTTCAGGGTTTCAAGCAATCAGCCCCAGCATTTT.

The CDR3 coding sequence is TGTGCCAGCAGAGTGGGACAGGGGGCAAGCCAGCCCCAGCATTTT. Its translation is CASRVGQGASQPQHF. The gene calls are TRBV28 and TRBJ1-5, with 12 bases lining up with TRBD1. The trim removed 6 bases at V and 7 bases at J, leaving 7 bases unmatched. The CDR3 length is 15 residues. In germline, CDR1 is MDHEN, CDR2 SYDVKM.

This sequence joins TRBV9 and TRBJ2-2; the match to TRBD1 covers 8 bases. Per the germline V gene, CDR1 is SGDLS and CDR2 is YYNGEE. With V trimmed by 7 bases and J by 0 bases, 11 bases remained unmatched. This CDR3 region has 17 residues. The CDR3 region is CASSQGVTVSNTGELFF. The CDR3 DNA is TGTGCCAGCTCACAGGGGGTAACCGTTTCGAACACCGGGGAGCTGTTTTTT.

The rearrangement uses TRBV5-1 and TRBJ1-1, with TRBD1 matching 11 bases. This CDR3 has 16 amino acids. V was pared by 4 bases and J by 0 bases, with 5 bases of the junction left unmatched. The germline V gene encodes CDR1 SGHRS and CDR2 YFSETQ. The CDR3 DNA is TGCGCCAGCAGCCTAGGGACAGGGGGATTGAACACTGAAGCTTTCTTT. Its protein product is CASSLGTGGLNTEAFF. The full variable domain, its missing parts supplied by reference TRBV5-1 and TRBJ1-1, is KAGVTQTPRYLIKTRGQQVTLSCSPISGHRSVSWYQQTPGQGLQFLFEYFSETQRNKGNFPGRFSGRQFSNSRSEMNVSTLELGDSALYLCASSLGTGGLNTEAFFGQGTRLTVV.

The chain carries TRBV9 and TRBJ2-2; 7 nucleotides agree with TRBD1. Trimming removed 0 bases from V and 7 bases from J; junction bases left unmatched: 6. Germline loops: CDR1 SGDLS, CDR2 YYNGEE. The CDR3 extends over 15 amino acids. The CDR3 is CASSVVATGYGELFF. CDR3 in DNA: TGTGCCAGCAGCGTAGTCGCGACAGGGTACGGGGAGCTGTTTTTT.